This TCR beta chain derives from a study of blood T cell repertoires in COVID-19. On the study more broadly: Acute and convalescent COVID-19 samples came from the United States, Italy and Spain. T cells, B-cell-depleted T cells, or PBMCs provided the cDNA or gDNA that served as material.

Authors' analysis steps: Reference gene primer amplification gave estimated nucleated cell counts. Profiled with immunoSEQ multiplex PCR; TCRdb holds only in-frame clones, not every one. V and J calls and clone size follow that table, whereas D and trimming were derived from the DNA. Here the sample spans about 180,000 clones, 81% being singletons. Enrollees, about 18 to 100 years old, lived in around 23 US areas. On this clone: This sample includes further DNA sequences coding for the same CDR3.

V was pared by 0 bases and J by 4 bases, with 3 bases of the junction left unmatched. Germline V gene data show CDR1 as SGDLS and CDR2 as YYNGEE. CDR3 length equals 16 residues. The V call is TRBV9, the J call TRBJ2-1, with TRBD2 identical over 11 bases. The sequencing input was PBMCs or T cells enriched from blood (not recorded which). The sequence came from a woman aged 40 to 49 with acute COVID-19. For the CDR3, the DNA is TGTGCCAGCAGCGTAGAGGGGACTAGCGGATACAATGAGCAGTTCTTC. As protein: CASSVEGTSGYNEQFF.